This T cell receptor beta chain was obtained from a study of T cells in Graves' hyperthyroidism and ophthalmopathy. Study findings and constraints: In blood, most of the thyroid clonotypes expanded above 0.001 were also present.

Lactation, pregnancy, other autoimmune disease or uncontrolled infection excluded patients. Each 10 ml fresh peripheral blood draw supplied the PBMCs. The CDR3 consists of 19 residues. J was trimmed by 9 bases and V by 3 bases; bases with no gene match: 18. Looked up from germline, CDR1 is SGHAT and CDR2 is FQNNGV. At least ten counts were recorded for this clonotype. The antigen is not known. Amplified regions were TCR beta CDR3 sequences from RNA transcripts. Primed by the HTBI set, a first-round RT-PCR was run on the TCR CDR3. TCRdb redid the calling of the multiplex PCR reads with MiXCR, one entry per CDR3 protein. This sample has about 350,000 distinct CDR3 sequences, with about 18% found just once.

The gene calls are TRBV11-2 and TRBJ2-1; 12 bases are a match to TRBD2. The sequenced material came from blood. The clonotype comes from a woman in her twenties or thirties with Graves' hyperthyroidism that later progressed to Graves' ophthalmopathy. The CDR3 coding sequence is TGTGCCAGCAGCTTGGGACAGACCGGGACTAGCGGGTTAAATGGTGAGCAGTTCTTC. It encodes CASSLGQTGTSGLNGEQFF. Drawing the rest from reference TRBV11-2 and TRBJ2-1, the complete variable domain is EAGVAQSPRYKIIEKRQSVAFWCNPISGHATLYWYQQILGQGPKLLIQFQNNGVVDDSQLPKDRFSAERLKGVDSTLKIQPAKLEDSAVYLCASSLGQTGTSGLNGEQFFGPGTRLTVL.